This TCR beta chain originates from a study of T-cell reconstitution after alpha-beta-depleted transplantation in children. During its preparation, the TCRbeta library received unique molecular identifiers. TCRdb fed the PCR reads into MiXCR, producing one record per CDR3 protein. In the table there are tens of thousands of distinct CDR3 sequences, roughly 8.7% of which are singletons. This clonotype was found many times. The antigen is not known. The germline V gene has CDR1 DFQATT and CDR2 SNEGSKA (reference sequence). Between the trimmed V and J ends, which lost 2 bases and 17 bases, there was a span of 21 bases. The CDR3 extends over 13 amino acids. Overall study findings and caveats: From newly produced T cells came most of the T-cell counts and diversity one year after transplant. Reportedly, alpha-beta T cells present about two months post-transplant originated from several hundred expanded clones of graft origin. Where some patients showed high TCRbeta diversity at day 60, it came from recipient T cells and thymic progenitors that had survived.

The gene calls are TRBV20-1 and TRBJ1-4; D is unclear. Sequences were derived from PBMCs, mostly from graft donor cells, sampled 60 days after TCRalphabeta/CD19-depleted stem cell transplant. The receptor's source is a male patient aged 2 to 9 who had a stem cell transplant for chronic granulomatous disease, so the T cells may come from the graft donor. CDR3 DNA sequence: TGCAGTGCTAGATCGCTAGTGGACCACCCCATCTTTTTT. Translating it yields CSARSLVDHPIFF.